The 26 T cell receptor beta chains below come from one sample, sequenced in a study of blood T cell repertoires in COVID-19. Using immunoSEQ multiplex PCR, the repertoire was profiled, and TCRdb retains in-frame clones only, with some absent. The profile covers approximately 300,000 clones, with approximately 84% appearing a single time and roughly a tenth taken by the ten largest. Sequenced input: PBMCs or T cells enriched from blood (not recorded which). Source of these receptors: a woman under 30 who had recovered from COVID-19.

The chain links TRBV27 to TRBJ2-7; the D gene is possibly TRBD1 (6 bases). CDR1 and CDR2 (germline): MNHEY, SMNVEV (reference sequence). The V gene lost 2 bases and the J gene lost 3 bases, with 20 bases spanning the gap. CDR3 length: 17 amino acids. CDR3 nucleotides: TGTGCCAGCAGTTTAGGGATCACAGGGAGAGGCCGCTACGAGCAGTACTTC. As protein: CASSLGITGRGRYEQYF.

This clone occurred once. The V call is TRBV7-9, the J call TRBJ1-4; D gene unclear. Trimming left V 2 bases short and J 8 bases short, with 6 bases between. The CDR3 runs to 12 residues. The germline V gene encodes CDR1 SEHNR and CDR2 FQNEAQ (reference sequence). In DNA form, the CDR3 reads TGTGCCAGCAGCTTACAGGCGGAAAAACTGTTTTTT. Amino acid sequence: CASSLQAEKLFF.

This clone was recorded once. This chain joins TRBV15 and TRBJ2-7; TRBD2 aligns across 10 bases. CDR3 size: 15 residues. Germline V gene sequence: CDR1 LNHNV, CDR2 YYDKDF (reference sequence). V lost 5 bases and J lost 1; bases outside the gene matches: 5. CDR3 amino acids: CATSPKAGGSYEQYF. Written as DNA, the CDR3 is TGTGCCACCAGCCCAAAAGCGGGAGGGTCCTACGAGCAGTACTTC.

The chain combines TRBV3-1 (or the pseudogene TRBV3-2) with TRBJ1-1; D call uncertain. With 3 bases removed from V and 4 bases from J, the gap between germline ends came to 9 bases. The CDR3 has 13 residues. The germline V gene has CDR1 LGHDT and CDR2 YNNKEL (reference sequence). The CDR3 is CASSHGRATEAFF. The CDR3 bases are TGTGCCAGCAGCCATGGGAGGGCCACTGAAGCTTTCTTT.

This clone was detected once. The gene calls are TRBV15 and TRBJ1-2; unclear D gene. V lost 5 bases, J lost 0 bases, and 10 bases lay in between. CDR1 LNHNV and CDR2 YYDKDF come from the germline V gene (reference sequence). The CDR3 spans 14 residues. CDR3 protein: CATSVQNTNYGYTF. As DNA, the CDR3 is TGTGCCACCAGCGTCCAGAACACTAACTATGGCTACACCTTC.

The genes are TRBV7-3 and TRBJ2-3; perhaps TRBD2 as D (5 bases). This CDR3 spans 14 amino acids. Germline assignment: CDR1 SGHTA and CDR2 FQGTGA. The V end lost 2 bases, the J end lost 1 base, and 7 bases lay between the germline ends. In DNA form, the CDR3 reads TGTGCCAGCAGCTTATTCGGGGGCACAGATACGCAGTATTTT. Its translation: CASSLFGGTDTQYF.

Comments on this clone: This specimen includes other DNA sequences encoding the same CDR3. V gene TRBV5-1 combines with J gene TRBJ2-5; D may be TRBD1 (6 bases). There are 13 residues in the CDR3. Trimming took 5 bases from V and 2 from J, leaving 10 bases between them. Germline CDR1 SGHRS, CDR2 YFSETQ. CDR3 residues: CASSSRGQETQYF. CDR3 sequence (DNA): TGCGCCAGCAGTTCCAGGGGACAAGAGACCCAGTACTTC. Combining the CDR3 with reference TRBV5-1 and TRBJ2-5 gives the whole variable domain KAGVTQTPRYLIKTRGQQVTLSCSPISGHRSVSWYQQTPGQGLQFLFEYFSETQRNKGNFPGRFSGRQFSNSRSEMNVSTLELGDSALYLCASSSRGQETQYFGPGTRLLVL.

The rearrangement uses TRBV28 and TRBJ2-7, with D maybe TRBD1 (6 bases). The CDR3 consists of 15 residues. CDR1 and CDR2 from the germline V gene are MDHEN and SYDVKM. V was pared by 8 bases and J by 5 bases, with 22 bases between. The CDR3 coding sequence is TGTGCCAGCGGCATCGAACAGGGTACCGGTAACGAGCAGTACTTC. It codes for CASGIEQGTGNEQYF.

V is TRBV24-1 and J is TRBJ1-2; 11 nucleotides align to TRBD1. The germline V gene has CDR1 KGHDR and CDR2 SFDVKD. Germline trimming cut 6 bases from V and 7 bases from J; bases unmatched to any gene: 3. This CDR3 spans 13 amino acids. Written as DNA, the CDR3 is TGTGCCACCAGTCGGGGACAGGGGGGTGGCTACACCTTC. It codes for CATSRGQGGGYTF.

J is TRBJ1-3 and V is TRBV19; D not certain. CDR1 and CDR2 from the germline V gene are LNHDA and SQIVND (reference sequence). V lost 3 bases, J lost 0 bases, and 9 bases lay in between. There are 15 residues in the CDR3. This CDR3 reads CASSISVNSGNTIYF. CDR3 coding DNA: TGTGCCAGTAGTATTTCGGTGAACTCTGGAAACACCATATATTTT. Supplemented by reference TRBV19 and TRBJ1-3, the full variable domain reads DGGITQSPKYLFRKEGQNVTLSCEQNLNHDAMYWYRQDPGQGLRLIYYSQIVNDFQKGDIAEGYSVSREKKESFPLTVTSAQKNPTAFYLCASSISVNSGNTIYFGEGSWLTVV.

The chain is built from TRBV28 and TRBJ2-7; 7 bases align to TRBD1. The CDR3 extends over 14 amino acids. Losses at the gene ends were 8 bases for V and 3 bases for J; bases not matched to a gene: 10. Germline CDR1 MDHEN, CDR2 SYDVKM. The CDR3 is CASCGAQGVYEQYF. CDR3 sequence (DNA): TGTGCCAGCTGCGGCGCGCAGGGGGTCTACGAGCAGTACTTC.

This clone was seen a few times. This rearrangement joins TRBV2 to TRBJ1-2; D is uncertain. The V and J ends lost 4 bases and 8 bases respectively, with 14 bases between them. Germline V gene sequence: CDR1 SNHLY, CDR2 FYNNEI. This CDR3 has 13 amino acids. CDR3 sequence (DNA): TGTGCCAGCAGTGGAAATACGGCGGCCGGCTACACCTTC. Residues: CASSGNTAAGYTF. The full variable domain, its missing parts supplied by reference TRBV2 and TRBJ1-2, is EPEVTQTPSHQVTQMGQEVILRCVPISNHLYFYWYRQILGQKVEFLVSFYNNEISEKSEIFDDQFSVERPDGSNFTLKIRSTKLEDSAMYFCASSGNTAAGYTFGSGTRLTVV.

The chain has TRBV11-3 and TRBJ2-1; D uncertain. This CDR3 spans 17 amino acids. Germline V CDR1 and CDR2: SGHNT, YENEEA. V was trimmed by 0 bases and J by 0 bases, leaving 12 bases between them. CDR3 sequence: CASSLDLVANSYNEQFF. The CDR3 nucleotides read TGTGCCAGCAGCTTAGATCTGGTGGCCAACTCCTACAATGAGCAGTTCTTC.

The gene calls are TRBV4-2 and TRBJ1-5, with D possibly TRBD1 on 5 matching bases. CDR3 size: 17 residues. Trimming pared 1 base from V and 0 bases from J, leaving 13 bases between. Germline CDR1 reads LGHNA; CDR2 reads YNFKEQ. CDR3 residues: CASSQVQGGNSNQPQHF. The CDR3 nucleotides are TGTGCCAGCAGCCAAGTCCAGGGAGGGAATAGCAATCAGCCCCAGCATTTT.

This clone appeared a few times. V is TRBV2 and J is TRBJ2-7; D is possibly TRBD1 (6 bases). CDR1 SNHLY and CDR2 FYNNEI come from the germline V gene. Trimming took 8 bases from V and 5 from J, leaving 13 bases between them. This CDR3 region has 12 residues. CDR3 residues: CASGYTGHEQYF. DNA of the CDR3: TGTGCCAGCGGTTATACAGGGCACGAGCAGTACTTC.

The rearrangement joins TRBV30 to TRBJ1-6; the D gene is possibly TRBD1 (5 bases). Looked up from germline, CDR1 is GTSNPN and CDR2 is SVGIG (reference sequence). V lost 7 bases and J 9 bases, leaving 13 bases between the germline ends. This CDR3 has 12 residues. CDR3 sequence reads: CASAGPGSPLHF. The CDR3 DNA is TGTGCCTCGGCGGGGCCCGGTTCACCCCTCCACTTT.

The CDR3 region has the DNA TGTGCCACCAGGTCCAGGGATGGCGAGCAGTACTTC. Encoded protein: CATRSRDGEQYF. The V and J genes are TRBV24-1 and TRBJ2-7, with D perhaps TRBD1 (5 bases). Germline loops: CDR1 KGHDR, CDR2 SFDVKD. Trimming pared 7 bases from V and 6 bases from J, leaving 12 bases between. This CDR3 is 12 amino acids long.

V is TRBV7-9 and J is TRBJ1-1; D may be TRBD1 (6 bases). CDR3 size: 15 residues. Trimming pared 3 bases from V and 3 bases from J, leaving 14 bases between. Germline V gives CDR1 SEHNR, CDR2 FQNEAQ (reference sequence). The CDR3 DNA reads TGTGCCAGCAGCTTCAGCAGGGGAGCGGACACTGAAGCTTTCTTT. Translation gives CASSFSRGADTEAFF.

The V and J genes are TRBV7-9 and TRBJ1-5; 7 positions agree with TRBD1. The germline CDR1 and CDR2 sequences are SEHNR and FQNEAQ (reference sequence). CDR3 size: 15 residues. The junction had 6 bases not matched to a gene; V was cut back by 5 bases and J by 2 bases. In nucleotides, the CDR3 is TGTGCCAGCAGCGACGCCGGGACAGGCAATCAGCCCCAGCATTTT. It specifies CASSDAGTGNQPQHF.

The genes are TRBV9 and TRBJ2-7; D gene uncertain. The CDR3 sequence is 13 residues long. CDR1 is SGDLS, CDR2 YYNGEE, per germline. V was trimmed by 5 bases and J by 3 bases, leaving 12 bases between them. CDR3 sequence: CASSHPVSYEQYF. The CDR3 nucleotides read TGTGCCAGCAGTCATCCCGTGAGCTACGAGCAGTACTTC.

This chain connects TRBV11-2 to TRBJ2-7, with D hard to call. The germline gives CDR1 SGHAT, CDR2 FQNNGV. The CDR3 contains 12 residues. The ends were cut back, 5 bases at V and 6 bases at J, with 11 bases in the middle. The CDR3 DNA sequence: TGTGCCAGCAGCCCCGGATGGGCCGAGCAGTACTTC. Encoded protein: CASSPGWAEQYF.

The chain combines TRBV19 with TRBJ2-7; TRBD1 agrees at 9 bases. Trimming took 5 bases from V and 6 from J; bases not matched to a gene: 2. CDR1 and CDR2 from the germline V gene are LNHDA and SQIVND (reference sequence). The CDR3 extends over 12 amino acids. The CDR3 sequence: CASSLDRGEQYF. Written as DNA, the CDR3 is TGTGCCAGTAGTTTGGACAGGGGCGAGCAGTACTTC.

The chain carries TRBV11-2 and TRBJ1-1; D gene uncertain. V lost 6 bases to trimming and J lost 5 bases, with 13 bases between them. Germline V CDR1 and CDR2: SGHAT, FQNNGV. The CDR3 extends over 13 amino acids. The CDR3 is CASSLTGETEAFF. The CDR3 nucleotides are TGTGCCAGCAGTCTTACCGGGGAAACTGAAGCTTTCTTT.

The chain is built from TRBV19 and TRBJ1-5; a weak D match, TRBD1 (5 bases). Trimming took off 4 bases at V and 5 bases at J, with 15 bases between the two ends. This CDR3 has 15 amino acids. Germline CDR1 is LNHDA and CDR2 is SQIVND (reference sequence). The CDR3 DNA reads TGTGCCAGTAGTAACCGGGCCAGGGCAGATCAGCCCCAGCATTTT. Protein sequence: CASSNRARADQPQHF.

This chain joins TRBV14 and TRBJ1-4; D perhaps matches TRBD1 (6 bases). The ends were cut back, 2 bases at V and 10 bases at J, with 8 bases in the middle. This CDR3 region has 12 residues. Germline-derived CDR1 and CDR2 are SGHDN and FVKESK. CDR3 in DNA: TGTGCCAGCAGCCAACTACAGGGAAAACTGTTTTTT. It translates to CASSQLQGKLFF.

This chain uses TRBV7-8 with TRBJ2-2, with 7 positions matching TRBD2. Germline lookup yields CDR1 SGHVS and CDR2 FQNEAQ. V lost 1 base to trimming and J lost 7 bases; unmatched junction nucleotides: 9. This CDR3 spans 16 amino acids. CDR3 sequence: CASSLGLVGGVGELFF. Written as DNA, the CDR3 is TGTGCCAGCAGCTTAGGTCTGGTGGGAGGGGTCGGGGAGCTGTTTTTT.